Described below is a single T cell receptor (beta chain) sequence and its context. This receptor's antigen is unknown. It has no much larger one-base neighbor in the sample; base qualities were not kept. Stable Graves' hyperthyroidism was defined as the absence of progression to ophthalmopathy over 18 months of follow-up. Hyperthyroidism patients were newly diagnosed, had a disease duration of under 2 months, and were aged 18 to 65 years. Patients with uncontrolled infections, other autoimmune diseases, pregnancy or lactation were excluded. Clinical symptoms, serum thyroxine and TRAb, thyroid ultrasound, and orbital computed tomography formed the basis for the diagnoses. Ficoll-Paque density gradient centrifugation was used to isolate PBMCs from around 10 ml of fresh peripheral blood. Total RNA was extracted using Trizol reagent, and RNA quality was assessed on an Agilent 2100 Bioanalyzer. This sample is drawn from a study of T cells in Graves' hyperthyroidism and ophthalmopathy (dated 2019 in TCRdb). About the investigation overall: Peripheral blood samples were taken at the time of initial diagnosis, prior to any treatment. To identify distinguishing TCR V-J signatures, a discovery cohort of 100 patients was used, comprising fewer than 45 with Graves' ophthalmopathy and 57 with stable Graves' hyperthyroidism. Whether ophthalmopathy could be predicted prospectively was tested in an independent validation cohort made up of roughly 20 hyperthyroidism patients plus 17 patients who later progressed to ophthalmopathy. The roughly 100 discovery patients were randomly divided into training and test sets at a 7:3 ratio. In addition, the study compared T-cell repertoires in thyroid tissue and in blood from six Graves' hyperthyroidism patients. Following sampling, methimazole starting at 30 mg daily was given to hyperthyroidism patients, and high-dose intravenous methylprednisolone was given to ophthalmopathy patients. The paper reports TCR Vbeta CDR3 sequencing of 130 to 150 peripheral blood samples: over 40 ophthalmopathy, fewer than 80 hyperthyroidism and around 17 progressor patients. The paper as a whole reports these results and caveats: No statistical method was used to fix the sample size in advance, and group allocation was not hidden from the investigators. Most expanded thyroid clonotypes (frequency above 0.001) were also found in blood, which suggests that blood repertoires may mirror thyroid immune responses. In cross-validation, a model built on a 13 V-J signature told ophthalmopathy apart from stable hyperthyroidism with just under 90% sensitivity and roughly 81% specificity, and in testing the same model reached 80%/75%. In validation, the model predicted progression to ophthalmopathy a median of about 6.5 months before onset, with 70% to 71% sensitivity and just under 75% specificity.

Inclusive of the bounding cysteine and phenylalanine, the CDR3 is 14 residues long. Only the CDR3 region is kept as DNA, spanning 42 bases read in frame from base 1. V is clipped by 3 bases and J by 5 bases, and the sequence between their germline boundaries is 11 bases long. The germline V gene (reference sequence) gives CDR1 as SEHNR and CDR2 as FQNEAQ. The TCR beta CDR3 regions were amplified from RNA transcripts. For the first round of RT-PCR on the TCR CDR3, the HTBI primer set was used together with the Qiagen OneStep RT-PCR kit. A second multiplex PCR round built the libraries, followed by size selection and purification. Sequencing of the libraries was done on an Illumina HiSeq2000 using paired-end 100 bp reads. The paper's processing steps were these. SOAPnuke was used to process the raw data, with reads discarded if the reads contained adapters or uncalled bases, had a mean Phred below 15, or lacked an exact constant-primer or identifier match. High-quality paired reads were merged with COPE v1.2.5, and unique nucleotide sequences were defined as clonotypes. MiTCR v1.1 was used to align the clonotypes against IMGT TRBV, TRBD and TRBJ reference segments. The analysis included only V-J combinations with a frequency above 0.0001, which together covered approximately 99% of the repertoires. A TCS score was defined as the ratio of F50 (clonal expansion) to E x V (chaos), with BLOSUM62-based TCRdist applied between CDR3 peptides within each V-J. Welch's t-statistics and random forest reduced fewer than 600 V-J features to 13, which were used in a naive Bayes classifier (R e1071). TCRdb's own reprocessing of the public reads used fastp at Q25 and MiXCR and kept productive beta chains. Every distinct CDR3 protein forms one entry, paired with its most common genes and DNA. TCRdb's processing, not the authors' own work, is the source of the V and J calls. Counted in this sample were fewer than 400,000 distinct CDR3 sequences; around 16% of them appeared once. In total, the top ten clones hold approximately 33% of the sample.

The source of this sequence is a man aged 25 to 40 with Graves' hyperthyroidism. The specimen was blood. The chain couples TRBV7-9 to TRBJ2-1; TRBD2 is perhaps the D gene, given 5 matching bases. Here the CDR3 is given as CASSFRTENNEQFF. The bases are TGTGCCAGCAGCTTTCGGACTGAAAACAATGAGCAGTTCTTC.